The 13 T cell receptor beta chains reported below all come from one sample, sequenced in a study of blood T cell repertoires in COVID-19. Some clones are missing from TCRdb's copy, which holds only in-frame ones; the method was immunoSEQ multiplex PCR. The sample holds about 400,000 clones, 65% to 90% seen once. Material for sequencing was peripheral blood. The receptors originated from an older woman with COVID-19, enrolled during active disease.

This chain connects TRBV2 to TRBJ2-3, with a possible D match to TRBD1 (7 bases). This CDR3 has 16 amino acids. V lost 7 bases and J lost 2, with 19 bases in between. The V gene's germline CDR1 is SNHLY and CDR2 FYNNEI. In DNA, the CDR3 is TGTGCCAGCACCCTCGGAGGGGGCGGGATCACAGATACGCAGTATTTT. It codes for CASTLGGGGITDTQYF.

The table lists this clone with a few counts. V usage is TRBV7-9 and J usage is TRBJ2-7; D remains ambiguous. CDR1 is SEHNR, CDR2 FQNEAQ, per germline (reference sequence). V was shortened by 1 base and J by 4 bases, with 8 bases between the two germline ends. The CDR3 runs to 13 residues. CDR3 amino acids: CASSLEHTYEQYF. The CDR3, as DNA: TGTGCCAGCAGCTTAGAACATACGTACGAGCAGTACTTC.

The chain couples TRBV2 to TRBJ2-3; 11 nucleotides agree with TRBD2. This CDR3 is built from 15 residues. Trimming at V came to 4 bases and at J to 11 bases, leaving 11 bases not matched to a gene. Germline V gene data show CDR1 as SNHLY and CDR2 as FYNNEI. The CDR3 region has the DNA TGTGCCAGCAGTGTTTCTGGGACTAGCGGTGAGAGGCAGTATTTT. Translating gives CASSVSGTSGERQYF.

The chain has TRBV30 and TRBJ1-4; possibly TRBD1 for D (5 bases). The germline V and J ends were trimmed by 0 bases and 7 bases, with 15 bases remaining between them. CDR1 and CDR2 from the germline V gene are GTSNPN and SVGIG (reference sequence). The CDR3 runs 15 residues. The CDR3: CAWSVYWRGGEKLFF. For the CDR3, the DNA is TGTGCCTGGAGTGTATACTGGAGGGGTGGTGAAAAACTGTTTTTT.

The rearrangement joins TRBV3-1 (or the pseudogene TRBV3-2) to TRBJ1-5, with a possible D match to TRBD1 (6 bases). The V gene's germline CDR1 is LGHDT and CDR2 YNNKEL (reference sequence). V shed 0 bases and J shed 7 bases, with 13 bases lying between them. The CDR3 spans 15 residues. The DNA of the CDR3 is TGTGCCAGCAGCCAAGACGGAGCCAGGGGCCAGCCCCAGCATTTT. It translates to CASSQDGARGQPQHF.

The gene calls are TRBV3-1 (or the pseudogene TRBV3-2) and TRBJ2-3; 16 positions match TRBD2. The length of the CDR3 is 16 residues. Looked up from germline, CDR1 is LGHDT and CDR2 is YNNKEL (reference sequence). V gave up 4 bases and J gave up 4 bases; unmatched junction bases: 2. This CDR3 reads CASSLGTSGGADTQYF. CDR3 nucleotides: TGTGCCAGCAGCCTTGGGACTAGCGGGGGGGCAGATACGCAGTATTTT.

The chain combines TRBV29-1 with TRBJ1-2, with TRBD1 matching over 9 bases. From germline, CDR1 is SQVTM and CDR2 ANQGSEA. The length of the CDR3 is 16 residues. J lost 8 bases, V lost 4 bases, and 17 bases had no gene match. The CDR3: CSVGLFPSDRGRGYTF. The CDR3, as DNA: TGCAGCGTTGGGCTCTTCCCCTCGGACAGGGGCCGCGGCTACACCTTC.

The genes are TRBV9 and TRBJ2-2; 7 bases map to TRBD1. This CDR3 is built from 17 residues. The J segment lost 0 bases and the V segment lost 0 bases, leaving 5 bases of the junction unmatched. The germline V gene has CDR1 SGDLS and CDR2 YYNGEE. Here the CDR3 reads CASSVARDRANTGELFF. The CDR3 DNA sequence: TGTGCCAGCAGCGTAGCCAGGGACAGAGCGAACACCGGGGAGCTGTTTTTT.

The chain joins TRBV5-1 to TRBJ2-1; 9 nucleotides line up with TRBD2. V lost 0 bases, J lost 10 bases, and 14 bases stayed unmatched. This CDR3 contains 17 residues. In germline, CDR1 is SGHRS, CDR2 YFSETQ. CDR3 in amino acids: CASSLGFLAGPGGEQFF. As DNA, the CDR3 is TGCGCCAGCAGCTTGGGGTTTCTAGCGGGGCCGGGCGGAGAGCAGTTCTTC. The complete variable domain, with remaining parts taken from reference TRBV5-1 and TRBJ2-1, reads KAGVTQTPRYLIKTRGQQVTLSCSPISGHRSVSWYQQTPGQGLQFLFEYFSETQRNKGNFPGRFSGRQFSNSRSEMNVSTLELGDSALYLCASSLGFLAGPGGEQFFGPGTRLTVL.

V usage is TRBV15 and J usage is TRBJ2-6, with TRBD1 matching 8 bases. The junction had 6 bases not matched to a gene; V was cut back by 5 bases and J by 0 bases. From germline, CDR1 is LNHNV and CDR2 YYDKDF (reference sequence). The CDR3 has 17 amino acids. The CDR3 bases are TGTGCCACCAGCGGCGGACAGGGACGCTCTGGGGCCAACGTCCTGACTTTC. It is translated as CATSGGQGRSGANVLTF.

The V and J genes are TRBV19 and TRBJ2-5, with TRBD1 identical over 7 bases. V lost 7 bases, J lost 3 bases, and 8 bases stayed unmatched. Germline V gene data show CDR1 as LNHDA and CDR2 as SQIVND (reference sequence). The CDR3 covers 14 residues. This CDR3 reads CASKQTGNKETQYF. As DNA, the CDR3 is TGTGCCAGTAAGCAGACAGGGAATAAAGAGACCCAGTACTTC.

V usage is TRBV5-8 and J usage is TRBJ1-2, with D unresolved. This CDR3 is built from 13 residues. V lost 0 bases and J 2 bases, leaving 5 bases between the germline ends. Germline CDR1 reads SGHTS; CDR2 reads YDEGEE. The CDR3 DNA reads TGTGCCAGCAGCTTGGAACAGAACTATGGCTACACCTTC. Protein sequence: CASSLEQNYGYTF.

The sample holds a few counts of this clone. The chain employs TRBV7-9 and TRBJ1-2, with D possibly TRBD1 on 5 matching bases. Germline CDR1 reads SEHNR; CDR2 reads FQNEAQ (reference sequence). Trimming stripped 2 bases from V and 4 bases from J, with 14 bases between. The CDR3 totals 15 residues. This CDR3 reads CASSLLREAVYGYTF. CDR3 nucleotide sequence: TGTGCCAGCAGCTTACTCAGGGAAGCTGTCTATGGCTACACCTTC.